The 5 T cell receptor beta chains below come from one sample, sequenced in a study of identical twins. TCRdb re-called the 5' RACE reads with MiXCR, one entry per CDR3 protein. The sample yields fewer than 550,000 distinct CDR3 sequences, roughly an eighth seen once. The sample also formed part of further work on yellow fever vaccine responses in identical twins.

Specimen: CD4+ T cells sorted from blood. These receptors all come from a woman between 18 and 29 years old in good health.

The CDR3 region has the DNA TGTGCCAGCTCACCACCGTCGCTTAACACCGGGGAGCTGTTTTTT. Translation gives CASSPPSLNTGELFF. The chain is built from TRBV18 and TRBJ2-2, with D unresolved. The CDR3 length is 15 residues. Looked up from germline, CDR1 is KGHSH and CDR2 is LQKENI. V lost 0 bases, J lost 2 bases, and 7 bases lay in between.

This chain joins TRBV7-9 and TRBJ1-5; D unclear. Per the germline V gene, CDR1 is SEHNR and CDR2 is FQNEAQ (reference sequence). The CDR3 runs to 12 residues. V gave up 4 bases and J gave up 9 bases, with 10 bases separating them. CDR3 protein: CASSSDVPPQHF. The DNA for the CDR3 is TGTGCCAGCAGCTCGGATGTACCGCCCCAGCATTTT.

This clonotype was seen ten or more times. This chain joins TRBV4-1 and TRBJ2-5; D gene unclear. The CDR3 totals 14 residues. Germline CDR1 is MGHRA and CDR2 is YSYEKL. Trimming removed 1 base from V and 2 bases from J, with 8 bases in between. The CDR3: CASSQVVTQETQYF. The DNA of the CDR3 is TGCGCCAGCAGCCAAGTAGTGACTCAAGAGACCCAGTACTTC.

Only a few counts were recorded for this clonotype. This chain uses TRBV7-2 with TRBJ2-3; D perhaps matches TRBD2 (6 bases). CDR1 is SGHTA and CDR2 is FQGNSA in the germline V gene. The CDR3 spans 13 residues. Trimming cost V 4 bases and J 5 bases, with 10 bases left between them. CDR3 nucleotides: TGTGCCAGCAGCTCGCGGGGCCGAGATACGCAGTATTTT. Translated, it gives CASSSRGRDTQYF.

The V and J genes are TRBV12-3 or TRBV12-4 and TRBJ1-2, with D possibly being TRBD1 (6 bases). V was shortened by 3 bases and J by 3 bases, with 11 bases between the two germline ends. There are 14 residues in the CDR3. CDR3 amino acids: CASSFFRGDYGYTF. CDR3 nucleotide sequence: TGTGCCAGCAGTTTTTTTAGGGGGGACTATGGCTACACCTTC.